The next 3 T cell receptor beta chains were all read from a single sample in a study of blood T cell repertoires in COVID-19. Assay used: immunoSEQ multiplex PCR; TCRdb lists only in-frame clones, some missing. The data hold roughly 140,000 clones, with around 84% observed a single time. Sequences were obtained from peripheral blood. These receptors originate from a human donor in a cohort sampled during active COVID-19.

V and J are TRBV18 and TRBJ1-6, with a tentative D call TRBD1 (5 bases). V dropped 0 bases and J dropped 6 bases, with 9 bases sitting between them. The V gene's germline CDR1 is KGHSH and CDR2 LQKENI. This CDR3 spans 15 amino acids. CDR3 sequence: CASSPPAGRNSPLHF. The CDR3 DNA reads as TGTGCCAGCTCACCACCGGCAGGGCGTAATTCACCCCTCCACTTT.

J is TRBJ2-5 and V is TRBV18; D is undetermined. The CDR3 is 13 residues long. Germline CDR1 and CDR2: KGHSH and LQKENI. Trimming took 3 bases from V and 1 from J, leaving 6 bases between them. The CDR3 nucleotides are TGTGCCAGCTCACCCACTATCCAAGAGACCCAGTACTTC. Protein: CASSPTIQETQYF.

The chain couples TRBV10-3 to TRBJ2-7, with TRBD2 matching 10 bases. The CDR3 runs 18 residues. V dropped 0 bases and J dropped 2; count of bases not matched to a gene: 10. Germline V gene data show CDR1 as ENHRY and CDR2 as SYGVKD. CDR3: CAISESGSGGPFPYEQYF. The CDR3 bases are TGTGCCATCAGTGAGTCTGGTAGCGGGGGGCCTTTTCCCTACGAGCAGTACTTC.